These T cell receptor beta chains were read from a single sample in a study of shared clonotypes between healthy human individuals. Clones were sequenced by immunoSEQ multiplex PCR, and TCRdb holds only the in-frame ones, with some missing. The data hold about 2,100,000 clones, with about 92% observed a single time. Sequencing was performed on naive CD8+ T cells from PBMCs. The receptors stem from a man aged 18 to 29 in good health. Some clones in this sample may be carry-over from other donors' samples. CDR3s include the opening cysteine and the closing phenylalanine or tryptophan. The D gene is left open where the match is weak. Expanded clones are given a class, and other clones once, few, many or no size at all.

j_call clone_size v_call d_call cdr3_nt cdr3_aa
TRBJ2-7 once TRBV27 TRBD1 TGTGCCAGCAGTTTATCGAGACCCAGGGGACAGGAGCAGTACTTC CASSLSRPRGQEQYF
TRBJ1-5 . TRBV10-3 TRBD1 TGTGCCATCAGTGAGGCAGGGGGGATGGAGCCCCAGCATTTT CAISEAGGMEPQHF
TRBJ2-1 . TRBV21-1 . TGTGCCAGCAGAGACAGGGCTTTTGAGCAGTTCTTC CASRDRAFEQFF
TRBJ2-7 . TRBV5-1 . TGCGCCAGCAGCCCCTCGAGCCCTACGGGGGAGCAGTACTTC CASSPSSPTGEQYF
TRBJ2-1 . TRBV13 TRBD1 TGTGCCAGCAGCCTCACCGGGACAGGGGGCACATACAATGAGCAGTTCTTC CASSLTGTGGTYNEQFF
TRBJ2-2 . TRBV6-6 . TGTGCCAGCAGCGACCTTACCAGCACCGGGGAGCTGTTTTTT CASSDLTSTGELFF
TRBJ2-6 . TRBV7-9 . TGTGCCAGCAGCCCCCCCGACGGGGCCAACGTCCTGACTTTC CASSPPDGANVLTF
TRBJ1-4 . TRBV19 TRBD1 TGTGCCAGTAGTAAGGAATCAGGGGGCGTCGATGAAAAACTGTTTTTT CASSKESGGVDEKLFF
TRBJ1-1 . TRBV7-9 TRBD1 TGTGCCAGCAGCGAAAACAGGGGAATTTACACTGAAGCTTTCTTT CASSENRGIYTEAFF
TRBJ2-6 . TRBV4-1 . TGCGCCAGCAGCCAACGCTTTACAGAGCCATCTGGGGCCAACGTCCTGACTTTC CASSQRFTEPSGANVLTF
TRBJ2-4 . TRBV5-1 . TGCGCCAGCAGCCCCCGGGTCAGTTCGGGCAAAAACATTCAGTACTTC CASSPRVSSGKNIQYF
TRBJ2-4 once TRBV4-1 TRBD2 TGCGCCAGCCCAGATCCCCCGATAGCGGGAGGTCGGCAAAACATTCAGTACTTC CASPDPPIAGGRQNIQYF
TRBJ2-7 . TRBV4-3 . TGCGCCAGCAGCCTACTGAGGGACGGAGCCTACGAGCAGTACTTC CASSLLRDGAYEQYF
TRBJ2-3 . TRBV9 . TGTGCCAGCAGCGTAGCTTCACTATTCCACACAGATACGCAGTATTTT CASSVASLFHTDTQYF
TRBJ1-1 . TRBV9 . TGTGCCAGCAGCCCTGTGGCTACTGAAGCTTTCTTT CASSPVATEAFF
TRBJ2-5 . TRBV25-1 . TGTGCCAGCGGCCAAGAGACCCAGTACTTC CASGQETQYF
TRBJ1-5 . TRBV9 . TGTGCCAGCAGTATAAGCGGGACGGGACAACAGCCCCAGCATTTT CASSISGTGQQPQHF
TRBJ2-5 . TRBV7-9 . TGTGCCAGCAGCTTAGTCCAGTGGGGAAGGTCGGAGTACCAAGAGACCCAGTACTTC CASSLVQWGRSEYQETQYF
TRBJ1-2 . TRBV28 . TGTGCCAGCAGTTTCCCAGGGCAGGGCTATGGCTACACCTTC CASSFPGQGYGYTF
TRBJ2-5 . TRBV2 . TGTGCCAGCAGTGTGACAGTCGGGCTAGTAGAGACCCAGTACTTC CASSVTVGLVETQYF
TRBJ2-6 . TRBV19 . TGTGCCAGTAGGGAAGGGTCAGGGGCCAACGTCCTGACTTTC CASREGSGANVLTF
TRBJ1-1 . TRBV5-6 . TGTGCCAGCAGCTTCTATAGTCGCACGAACACTGAAGCTTTCTTT CASSFYSRTNTEAFF
TRBJ2-7 . TRBV28 TRBD2 TGTGCCTCGGGGGGAAACTACGAGCAGTACTTC CASGGNYEQYF
TRBJ2-7 . TRBV9 . TGTGCCAGCAGCGGTGCTCGGACTTACGAGCAGTACTTC CASSGARTYEQYF